Here is one T cell receptor (beta chain) with its context. Antigen: not known. V was clipped by 8 bases and J by 8 bases, with 17 bases between them. Germline CDR1 is SGHVS and CDR2 is FNYEAQ. The CDR3 sequence is 13 residues long. MiXCR, applied by TCRdb to the 5' RACE reads, yields one record per CDR3 protein. The table shows 350,000 to 450,000 distinct CDR3 sequences, with 20% occurring only once. The data derive from a study of T-cell memory formation after mild COVID-19. Study-level results: CD4+ bias marked clones expanding day 15 to 37, unlike balanced contracting clones.

The receptor comes from an adult woman who had mild COVID-19 (a few samples of this study predate the infection). Cell type and time point are not known. This rearrangement joins TRBV7-6 to TRBJ2-3, with D tentatively TRBD2 (6 bases). Sequencing was performed on PBMCs or a T cell subset sorted from them (not recorded which). CDR3 DNA sequence: TGTGCCAGCGGACCCTCCTCGGGGGTTACGCAGTATTTT. Translation: CASGPSSGVTQYF.